A single sample gave rise to the 13 T cell receptor beta chains below, sequenced in a study of T cell responses to AZD1222 COVID-19 vaccine. Libraries were prepared by immunoSEQ multiplex PCR; TCRdb keeps only in-frame clonotypes and omits some of them. Seen here are about 140,000 clones, 70% to 90% observed once, and the top ten hold just over 5.5%. The sequencing here drew on peripheral blood, taken on day 0 of AZD1222 vaccination. These TCRs come from an adult in good health.

The J gene is TRBJ1-5, the V gene TRBV23-1, with D maybe TRBD1 (5 bases). TRBV23-1 is an ORF for which the function is uncertain. This CDR3 region has 15 residues. V shed 2 bases and J shed 2 bases, with 10 bases lying between them. CDR3 region: CASSQPGPGNQPQHF. CDR3 sequence (DNA): TGCGCCAGCAGTCAACCGGGACCGGGCAATCAGCCCCAGCATTTT.

As regards this clone: An end of the junction differs from the germline gene, which may be a read error. The rearrangement joins TRBV29-1 to TRBJ1-2; no reliable D call. The CDR3 is made up of 12 amino acids. Germline V gene lookup returns CDR1 SQVTM and CDR2 ANQGSEA. The DNA of the CDR3 is TGCAGCGTTGAAGATCAGACGGGCGACGTGCACTTC. Its protein is CSVEDQTGDVHF.

The chain links TRBV20-1 to TRBJ2-7; 7 nucleotides match TRBD2. The CDR3 sequence is 13 residues long. Germline lookup yields CDR1 DFQATT and CDR2 SNEGSKA (reference sequence). V lost 3 bases to trimming and J lost 4 bases; unmatched junction nucleotides: 6. CDR3 sequence: CSASRAGMYEQYF. For the CDR3, the DNA is TGCAGTGCTAGTAGAGCGGGGATGTACGAGCAGTACTTC.

CDR3 residues: CAWKFHGTTNTGELFF. The CDR3, as DNA: TGTGCCTGGAAATTTCATGGGACAACGAACACCGGGGAGCTGTTTTTT. The V and J genes are TRBV30 and TRBJ2-2, with D possibly being TRBD1 (6 bases). Germline lookup yields CDR1 GTSNPN and CDR2 SVGIG (reference sequence). The CDR3 runs to 16 residues. Trimming removed 4 bases at V and 0 bases at J, with 15 bases between.

V is TRBV12-3 or TRBV12-4 and J is TRBJ2-1, with a possible D match to TRBD2 (5 bases). CDR3 length equals 12 residues. V shed 7 bases and J shed 9 bases, with 13 bases lying between them. The CDR3 reads CASIGSLGEQFF. In nucleotides, the CDR3 is TGTGCCAGCATTGGGAGCCTAGGTGAGCAGTTCTTC.

CDR3 nucleotide sequence: TGTGCCAGCAGCGACCGGGGGTTAGGGAACACCGGGGAGCTGTTTTTT. Its protein product is CASSDRGLGNTGELFF. V and J are TRBV9 and TRBJ2-2, with D possibly TRBD2 on 6 matching bases. Germline CDR1 is SGDLS and CDR2 is YYNGEE. Deletions cut 3 bases from V and 1 base from J, with 13 bases between. The CDR3 sequence is 16 residues long.

This chain links TRBV7-9 with TRBJ2-3; 11 bases fit TRBD2. Germline loops: CDR1 SEHNR, CDR2 FQNEAQ (reference sequence). V shed 5 bases, J shed 2 bases, and the junction held 3 bases outside the gene matches. CDR3 length: 15 amino acids. In nucleotides, the CDR3 is TGTGCCAGCAGCCCGGGACTAGCGGACACAGATACGCAGTATTTT. Protein sequence: CASSPGLADTDTQYF.

This chain uses TRBV19 with TRBJ2-7; 10 positions agree with TRBD1. Germline CDR1 LNHDA, CDR2 SQIVND (reference sequence). The CDR3 is 17 amino acids. V lost 3 bases and J lost 5; bases outside the gene matches: 13. The chain's CDR3 is CASSISLGTGEEDEQYF. The CDR3 DNA reads TGTGCCAGTAGTATTTCCCTGGGGACAGGGGAAGAGGACGAGCAGTACTTC.

The chain carries TRBV19 and TRBJ2-3; 9 bases line up with TRBD2. Germline CDR1 is LNHDA and CDR2 is SQIVND (reference sequence). The CDR3 extends over 14 amino acids. Losses at the gene ends were 2 bases for V and 5 bases for J; bases not matched to a gene: 2. The CDR3 spells CASSILAGRDTQYF. CDR3 DNA sequence: TGTGCCAGTAGTATACTAGCGGGACGAGATACGCAGTATTTT.

The V gene is TRBV15, the J gene TRBJ2-5; D not certain. The ends were cut back, 6 bases at V and 0 bases at J, with 8 bases in the middle. CDR3 size: 13 residues. Germline lookup yields CDR1 LNHNV and CDR2 YYDKDF (reference sequence). The CDR3, as DNA: TGTGCCACCAGAGCGTACTACCAAGAGACCCAGTACTTC. It yields the protein CATRAYYQETQYF. Drawing the rest from reference TRBV15 and TRBJ2-5, the complete variable domain is DAMVIQNPRYQVTQFGKPVTLSCSQTLNHNVMYWYQQKSSQAPKLLFHYYDKDFNNEADTPDNFQSRRPNTSFCFLDIRSPGLGDTAMYLCATRAYYQETQYFGPGTRLLVL.

CDR3 bases: TGTGCCACAGTATCGGACACTGAAGCTTTCTTT. This codes for CATVSDTEAFF. This chain uses TRBV28 with TRBJ1-1, with D unresolved. Between the trimmed V and J ends, which lost 10 bases and 3 bases, there was a span of 9 bases. CDR1 is MDHEN, CDR2 SYDVKM, per germline. The CDR3 totals 11 residues. Filled out from reference TRBV28 and TRBJ1-1, the complete variable domain reads DVKVTQSSRYLVKRTGEKVFLECVQDMDHENMFWYRQDPGLGLRLIYFSYDVKMKEKGDIPEGYSVSREKKERFSLILESASTNQTSMYLCATVSDTEAFFGQGTRLTVV.

The chain couples TRBV27 to TRBJ1-5; D is unresolved. The CDR3 covers 13 residues. Germline assignment: CDR1 MNHEY and CDR2 SMNVEV (reference sequence). V was cut by 5 bases and J by 1 base, with 6 bases left in between. CDR3 loop: CASSRVSNQPQHF. The CDR3 region has the DNA TGTGCCAGCAGTAGGGTAAGCAATCAGCCCCAGCATTTT.

This chain uses TRBV2 with TRBJ1-1, with 9 bases matching TRBD1. V lost 5 bases to trimming and J lost 2 bases; unmatched junction nucleotides: 9. The CDR3 runs 16 residues. Germline CDR1 reads SNHLY; CDR2 reads FYNNEI. CDR3 sequence reads: CASSSGTGYSNTEAFF. The CDR3 coding sequence is TGTGCCAGCAGTTCCGGGACAGGGTACTCTAACACTGAAGCTTTCTTT. Looking up the rest from reference TRBV2 and TRBJ1-1 gives the full variable domain: EPEVTQTPSHQVTQMGQEVILRCVPISNHLYFYWYRQILGQKVEFLVSFYNNEISEKSEIFDDQFSVERPDGSNFTLKIRSTKLEDSAMYFCASSSGTGYSNTEAFFGQGTRLTVV.